One sample yielded the 13 T cell receptor beta chains listed below, sequenced in a study of T cell responses to AZD1222 COVID-19 vaccine. Sequenced by immunoSEQ multiplex PCR; TCRdb stores in-frame clones only, minus some. The sample carries 150,000 to 200,000 clones, 90% to 95% recorded once. This specimen was peripheral blood, taken on day 0 of AZD1222 vaccination. These receptors were taken from an adult in good health.

This rearrangement joins TRBV27 to TRBJ2-7, with 12 bases that match TRBD2. J gave up 6 bases and V 5 bases, and 17 bases lay outside the gene matches. From germline, CDR1 is MNHEY and CDR2 SMNVEV (reference sequence). This CDR3 is built from 18 residues. This CDR3 is CASSTRLAGDPTGLEQYF. The DNA for the CDR3 is TGTGCCAGCAGTACCAGACTAGCGGGAGATCCCACTGGCCTCGAGCAGTACTTC.

This rearrangement joins TRBV4-2 to TRBJ1-2; 8 nucleotides line up with TRBD1. Germline CDR1 is LGHNA and CDR2 is YNFKEQ. The CDR3 spans 15 residues. The J segment lost 9 bases and the V segment lost 1 base, leaving 10 bases of the junction unmatched. CDR3 in amino acids: CASSQAQAGGSSYTF. CDR3 DNA sequence: TGTGCCAGCAGCCAAGCGCAGGCAGGGGGCAGTAGCTACACCTTC.

The J gene is TRBJ1-2, the V gene TRBV30, with 7 bases matching TRBD1. Per germline, CDR1 GTSNPN and CDR2 SVGIG (reference sequence). This CDR3 has 16 amino acids. With 3 bases clipped from V and 2 bases from J, the junction kept 12 bases outside the gene matches. CDR3 DNA sequence: TGTGCCTGGAGACCCAAATCCCCACAGGGGAACTATGGCTACACCTTC. As protein: CAWRPKSPQGNYGYTF.

The rearrangement links TRBV9 to TRBJ1-2; unclear D gene. V was pared by 0 bases and J by 4 bases, with 10 bases between. The CDR3 extends over 14 amino acids. Germline CDR1 reads SGDLS; CDR2 reads YYNGEE. DNA for the CDR3: TGTGCCAGCAGCGTAGAGAGGGAAGGCTATGGCTACACCTTC. Amino acids: CASSVEREGYGYTF.

V and J are TRBV15 and TRBJ1-5; 7 bases agree with TRBD1. Germline V gene sequence: CDR1 LNHNV, CDR2 YYDKDF (reference sequence). V was pared by 3 bases and J by 3 bases, with 11 bases of the junction left unmatched. This CDR3 spans 17 amino acids. The CDR3: CATSRGVGQVNNQPQHF. Written as DNA, the CDR3 is TGTGCCACCAGCAGGGGCGTCGGACAGGTGAACAATCAGCCCCAGCATTTT. Complete variable domain (other parts from reference TRBV15 and TRBJ1-5): DAMVIQNPRYQVTQFGKPVTLSCSQTLNHNVMYWYQQKSSQAPKLLFHYYDKDFNNEADTPDNFQSRRPNTSFCFLDIRSPGLGDTAMYLCATSRGVGQVNNQPQHFGDGTRLSIL.

This chain connects TRBV5-8 to TRBJ2-5, with 7 bases aligning to TRBD1. The germline V gene encodes CDR1 SGHTS and CDR2 YDEGEE. The V and J ends lost 4 bases and 2 bases, in that order; junction bases with no gene match: 11. The CDR3 is 16 amino acids. The CDR3: CASSRSGTEAQETQYF. In DNA form, the CDR3 reads TGTGCCAGCAGCAGATCCGGGACAGAGGCTCAAGAGACCCAGTACTTC.

The J gene is TRBJ1-1, the V gene TRBV5-4, with a tentative D call TRBD1 (6 bases). The ends were cut back, 2 bases at V and 4 bases at J, with 15 bases in the middle. The germline V gene encodes CDR1 SGHNT and CDR2 YYREEE (reference sequence). The CDR3 has 15 residues. CDR3 loop: CASSFGQTLGTEAFF. CDR3 coding DNA: TGTGCCAGCAGCTTCGGACAGACCTTGGGCACTGAAGCTTTCTTT.

The V call is TRBV9, the J call TRBJ1-6; TRBD1 matches 9 bases. Germline V lookup: CDR1 SGDLS, CDR2 YYNGEE. The CDR3 runs to 16 residues. Trimming removed 2 bases from V and 6 bases from J; junction bases left unmatched: 6. In DNA form, the CDR3 reads TGTGCCAGCAGCGTTGGCGCGGGACAGGGTAATTCACCCCTCCACTTT. It codes for CASSVGAGQGNSPLHF.

This chain uses TRBV6-5 with TRBJ1-2, with D possibly being TRBD1 (6 bases). The V gene lost 2 bases and the J gene lost 2 bases, with 15 bases spanning the gap. This CDR3 contains 16 residues. Germline V lookup: CDR1 MNHEY, CDR2 SVGAGI. The DNA of the CDR3 is TGTGCCAGCAGTTACCGAGGCCCCGACAGGAACTATGGCTACACCTTC. Amino acid sequence: CASSYRGPDRNYGYTF.

This chain connects TRBV13 to TRBJ1-1, with unresolved D. V lost 2 bases, J lost 1 base, and 8 bases lay in between. The germline CDR1 and CDR2 sequences are PRHDT and FYEKMQ (reference sequence). The CDR3 length is 14 residues. The CDR3 region has the DNA TGTGCCAGCAGCTTACGGGGTACGAACACTGAAGCTTTCTTT. Encoded protein: CASSLRGTNTEAFF.

The chain recombines TRBV7-3 with TRBJ2-1; 8 bases are shared with TRBD2. Germline lookup yields CDR1 SGHTA and CDR2 FQGTGA. This CDR3 is 16 amino acids long. J lost 4 bases, V lost 5 bases, and 10 bases had no gene match. CDR3 amino acids: CASSLRETSVYNEQFF. CDR3 DNA: TGTGCCAGCAGCCTCAGGGAGACTAGCGTATACAATGAGCAGTTCTTC.

The J gene is TRBJ2-7, the V gene TRBV6-2 or TRBV6-3; D uncertain. The CDR3 is made up of 12 amino acids. Germline V lookup: CDR1 MNHEY, CDR2 SVGEGT. The V end lost 6 bases, the J end lost 4 bases, and 10 bases lay between the germline ends. The CDR3 nucleotides are TGTGCCAGCAGCCAAGTACCTTACGAGCAGTACTTC. Its protein product is CASSQVPYEQYF.

The chain links TRBV29-1 to TRBJ2-5; TRBD1 matches at 9 bases. Trimming removed 7 bases from V and 2 bases from J; junction bases left unmatched: 5. This CDR3 is built from 13 residues. CDR1 and CDR2 (germline): SQVTM, ANQGSEA. CDR3 in DNA: TGCAGCGGTGGCGGACAGGGGCAAGAGACCCAGTACTTC. Translating it yields CSGGGQGQETQYF.